The rows below give T cell receptor beta chains drawn from one sample of a study of cytomegalovirus exposure and HLA in healthy donors. The protocol was immunoSEQ multiplex PCR, while the TCRdb copy is restricted to in-frame clones and leaves out a portion. The sample includes 150,000 to 200,000 clones, roughly 80% of them seen just once. Material: PBMCs. The receptors derive from a woman aged 30 to 39 in good health and CMV-seropositive. Each CDR3 is given with its conserved first and last residue. Fields, in order: clone size, V gene, CDR3 protein. Expanded clones are given a class, and other clones once, few, many or no size at all.

- TRBV4-3 CASSQDSGTEAFF
- TRBV5-5 CASSLVRAGFDTEAFF
once TRBV5-6 CASSSGTYGETQYF
- TRBV7-3 CASSLNTDTEAFF
- TRBV7-2 CASSPGTSGGANEQFF
- TRBV5-1 CASSLQGARPQHF
- TRBV7-9 CASSSRAGAFF
- TRBV11-3 CASSLGGSSYEQYF
few TRBV9 CASSTAPRGYGYTF
- TRBV5-4 CASNRGEGGNYEQYF
- TRBV11-2 CASSPRTGGTNEKLFF
- TRBV4-3 CASSQDWAVTYEQYF
few TRBV30 CAWSVGTGNQPQHF
- TRBV2 CASSDRGYEKLFF
- TRBV7-3 CASSFTHGPGELFF
few TRBV5-1 CASSLEGTGFNYGYTF
- TRBV6-4 CASSALAGSTDTQYF
- TRBV4-2 CASSQDTAQGAKAFF
- TRBV2 CASSPGDENTF
- TRBV9 CASSVDGQANTEAFF
- TRBV6-5 CASSWGLAGNEQFF
few TRBV6-1 CASTRGYQPQHF
- TRBV5-4 CASSLFGGNTGELFF
- TRBV6-5 CASRRQGAYEQYF
- TRBV2 CASERTPHLYEQYF
- TRBV6-5 CASTYGGGGGTEAFF
- TRBV4-3 CASSQATGAGYTF
- TRBV10-2 CASSKEGQALGQYF
- TRBV28 CASSYGTVEAFF
once TRBV7-3 CASSLGVGLEAFF
once TRBV6-6 CASTIPGQGYGYTF
- TRBV6-4 CASSAEGGGNSPLHF
- TRBV5-1 CASSIQGNQETQYF
few TRBV10-3 CAVQRDLQETQYF
- TRBV7-2 CASSLVAYYEQYF
- TRBV5-1 CASSLDGTQETQYF
- TRBV21-1 CASSPPGYGYTF
few TRBV10-3 CASSRGISNQPQHF
- TRBV28 CASSFGGTAEKLFF
- TRBV10-3 CAISTPDGRVQETQYF
- TRBV5-4 CASSGGGGIQYF
few TRBV7-8 CASSPGQYYTEAFF
- TRBV5-6 CASSLAGQGPLYEQYF
once TRBV2 CASLAGVSDTQYF
- TRBV7-2 CASSLRTSGGVSTDTQYF
- TRBV7-9 CASSPGAYEQYF
- TRBV6-6 CASSYRGRSEAFF